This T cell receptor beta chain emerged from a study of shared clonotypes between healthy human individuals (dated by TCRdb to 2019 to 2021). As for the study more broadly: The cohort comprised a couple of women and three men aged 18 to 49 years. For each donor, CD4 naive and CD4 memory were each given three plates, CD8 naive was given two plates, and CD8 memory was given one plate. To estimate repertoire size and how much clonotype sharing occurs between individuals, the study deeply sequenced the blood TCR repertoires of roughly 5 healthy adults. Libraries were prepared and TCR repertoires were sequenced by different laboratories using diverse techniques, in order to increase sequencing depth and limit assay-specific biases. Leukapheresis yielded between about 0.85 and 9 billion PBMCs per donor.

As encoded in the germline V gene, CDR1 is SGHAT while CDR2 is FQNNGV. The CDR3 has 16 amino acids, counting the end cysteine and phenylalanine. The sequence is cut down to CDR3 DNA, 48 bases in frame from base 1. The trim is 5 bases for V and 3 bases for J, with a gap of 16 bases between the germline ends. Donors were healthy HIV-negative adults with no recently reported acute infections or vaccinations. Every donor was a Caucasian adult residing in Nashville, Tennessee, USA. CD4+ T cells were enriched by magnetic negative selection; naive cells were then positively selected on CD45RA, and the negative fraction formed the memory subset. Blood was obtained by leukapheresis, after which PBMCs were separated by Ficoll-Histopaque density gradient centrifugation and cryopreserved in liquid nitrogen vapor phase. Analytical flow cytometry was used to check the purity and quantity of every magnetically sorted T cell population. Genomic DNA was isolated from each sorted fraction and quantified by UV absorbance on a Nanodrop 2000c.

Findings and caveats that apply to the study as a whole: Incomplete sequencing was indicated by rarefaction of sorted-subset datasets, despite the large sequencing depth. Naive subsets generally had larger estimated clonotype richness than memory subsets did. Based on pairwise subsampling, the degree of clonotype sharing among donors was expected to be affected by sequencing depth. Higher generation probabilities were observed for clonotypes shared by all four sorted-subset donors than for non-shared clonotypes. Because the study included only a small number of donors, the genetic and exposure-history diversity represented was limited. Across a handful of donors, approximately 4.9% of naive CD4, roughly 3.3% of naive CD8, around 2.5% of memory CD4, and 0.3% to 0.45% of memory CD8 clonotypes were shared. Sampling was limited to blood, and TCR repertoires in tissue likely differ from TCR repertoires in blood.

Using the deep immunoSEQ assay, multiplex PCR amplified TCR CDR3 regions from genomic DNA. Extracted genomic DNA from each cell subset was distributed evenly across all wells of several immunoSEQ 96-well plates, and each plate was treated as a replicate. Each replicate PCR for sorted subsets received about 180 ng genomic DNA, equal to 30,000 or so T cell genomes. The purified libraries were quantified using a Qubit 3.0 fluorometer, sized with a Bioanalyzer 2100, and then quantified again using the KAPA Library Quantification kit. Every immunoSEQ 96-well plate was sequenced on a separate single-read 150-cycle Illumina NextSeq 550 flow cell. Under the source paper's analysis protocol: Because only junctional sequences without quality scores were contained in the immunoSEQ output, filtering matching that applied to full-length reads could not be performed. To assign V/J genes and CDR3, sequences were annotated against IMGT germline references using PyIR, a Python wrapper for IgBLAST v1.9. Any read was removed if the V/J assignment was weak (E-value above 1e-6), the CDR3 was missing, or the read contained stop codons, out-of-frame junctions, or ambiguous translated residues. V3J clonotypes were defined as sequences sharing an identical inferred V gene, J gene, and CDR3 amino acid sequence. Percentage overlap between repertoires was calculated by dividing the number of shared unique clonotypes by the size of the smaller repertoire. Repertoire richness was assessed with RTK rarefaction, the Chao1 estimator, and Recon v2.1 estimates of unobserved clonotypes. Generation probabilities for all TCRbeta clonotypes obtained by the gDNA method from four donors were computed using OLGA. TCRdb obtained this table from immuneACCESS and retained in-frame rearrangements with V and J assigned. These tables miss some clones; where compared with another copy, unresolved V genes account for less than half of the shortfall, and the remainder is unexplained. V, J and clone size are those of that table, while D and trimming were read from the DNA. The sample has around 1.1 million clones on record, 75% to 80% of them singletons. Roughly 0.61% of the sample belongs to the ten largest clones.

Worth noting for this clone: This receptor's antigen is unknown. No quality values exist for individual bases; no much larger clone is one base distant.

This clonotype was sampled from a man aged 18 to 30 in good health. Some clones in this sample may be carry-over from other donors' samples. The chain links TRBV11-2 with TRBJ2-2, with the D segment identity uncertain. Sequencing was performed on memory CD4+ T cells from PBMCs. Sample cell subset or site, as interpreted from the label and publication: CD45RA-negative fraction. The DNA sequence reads TGTGCCAGCAGCCCCAATATTGGCGGAGACACCGGGGAGCTGTTTTTT. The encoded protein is CASSPNIGGDTGELFF.